This T cell receptor (beta chain) was identified during a study of cytomegalovirus exposure and HLA in healthy donors. Study-level points and caveats: The study labeled 150 to 200 TCR beta chains cytomegalovirus-associated.

The V and J ends lost 7 bases and 7 bases respectively, with 20 bases between them. The CDR3 runs to 16 residues. Per germline, CDR1 LNHDA and CDR2 SQIVND (reference sequence). Concerning this clone: Its matching antigen is unknown.

A multiplex PCR was run with 60 Vbeta primers and 13 Jbeta primers. Sequencing used immunoSEQ multiplex PCR; TCRdb keeps in-frame clones, though not all of them. The sample records over 150,000 clones, about 80% being singletons. Material for sequencing was PBMCs. V and J are TRBV19 and TRBJ1-6; perhaps TRBD1 as D (6 bases). This clonotype originated in a man younger than 30 in good health and CMV-seropositive. Here the CDR3 reads CASNPVRGQKNSPLHF. DNA for the CDR3: TGTGCCAGTAACCCTGTTAGAGGACAGAAGAATTCACCCCTCCACTTT.